Presented here are 26 T cell receptor beta chains from one specimen sequenced in a study of T-cell reconstitution after alpha-beta-depleted transplantation in children. The TCRbeta library was prepared with unique molecular identifiers. TCRdb ran MiXCR on the PCR reads and lists one entry per CDR3 protein. This table holds around 700,000 distinct CDR3 sequences, less than 15% found once. Sequenced here: PBMCs, sampled before TCRalphabeta/CD19-depleted stem cell transplant. The receptors stem from a girl between 2 and 10 years old with congenital amegakaryocytic thrombocytopenia, due to receive a stem cell transplant.

CDR3 nucleotide sequence: TGTGCCAGCAGCCAAGTACAACTTTACACTGAAGCTTTCTTT. Translated: CASSQVQLYTEAFF. The chain joins TRBV14 to TRBJ1-1, with unresolved D. This CDR3 spans 14 amino acids. Trimming removed 1 base from V and 3 bases from J, with 9 bases in between. Germline V gives CDR1 SGHDN, CDR2 FVKESK. The full variable domain, completed using reference TRBV14 and TRBJ1-1, is EAGVTQFPSHSVIEKGQTVTLRCDPISGHDNLYWYRRVMGKEIKFLLHFVKESKQDESGMPNNRFLAERTGGTYSTLKVQPAELEDSGVYFCASSQVQLYTEAFFGQGTRLTVV.

With respect to this clonotype: This sequence may be a read error, since a much larger clone differs from it by one base. Given the absence of the conserved phenylalanine or tryptophan at the CDR3 end, a read error is likely. The chain has TRBV10-3 and TRBJ2-1, with D unresolved. The length of the CDR3 is 13 residues. Trimming left V 2 bases short and J 6 bases short, with 8 bases between. Germline V lookup: CDR1 ENHRY, CDR2 SYGVKD. The CDR3 region has the DNA TGTGCCATCAGTGAGGGTTCGCCCAATGAGCAGTTCATC. The encoded protein is CAISEGSPNEQFI.

At least ten counts were recorded for this clonotype. A read error may account for a junction end that differs from germline. This chain links TRBV5-1 with TRBJ2-4; D unclear. Germline CDR1 SGHRS, CDR2 YFSETQ. The CDR3 covers 11 residues. The CDR3 sequence: CASSLVDLLNF. CDR3 nucleotide sequence: TGCGCCAGCAGCTTGGTGGACCTCTTAAACTTC.

This clonotype has a handful of counts. This chain uses TRBV29-1 with TRBJ2-2; TRBD1 aligns across 9 bases. The germline CDR1 and CDR2 sequences are SQVTM and ANQGSEA. CDR3 size: 15 residues. Trimming at V came to 6 bases and at J to 6 bases, leaving 11 bases not matched to a gene. The CDR3: CSVEGQGGLAGELFF. CDR3 nucleotides: TGCAGCGTGGAGGGACAGGGAGGTCTCGCCGGGGAGCTGTTTTTT.

The gene calls are TRBV27 and TRBJ1-1; TRBD1 agrees at 10 bases. The CDR3 covers 13 residues. Germline CDR1 and CDR2: MNHEY and SMNVEV (reference sequence). V lost 6 bases, J lost 11 bases, and 9 bases stayed unmatched. In DNA, the CDR3 is TGTGCCAGCAGCCCGGACAGGGGGTTTTTGGCTTTCTTT. Its protein product is CASSPDRGFLAFF.

This clonotype has just a few counts. The V gene is TRBV7-6, the J gene TRBJ2-3, with 10 nucleotides matching TRBD2. V dropped 7 bases and J dropped 1; count of bases not matched to a gene: 11. This CDR3 spans 17 amino acids. CDR1 and CDR2 (germline): SGHVS, FNYEAQ. CDR3 nucleotides: TGTGCCAGCAAATGGACTAGCGGACCCCCCGGCACAGATACGCAGTATTTT. Its translation is CASKWTSGPPGTDTQYF.

The sample holds many counts of this clonotype. This chain links TRBV10-3 with TRBJ2-2; D tentatively reads TRBD1 or TRBD2 (5 bases each). Per germline, CDR1 ENHRY and CDR2 SYGVKD. The CDR3 runs to 11 residues. V shed 10 bases and J shed 7 bases, with 10 bases lying between them. The CDR3 loop reads CANRGDGELFF. CDR3 sequence (DNA): TGTGCCAACCGGGGCGACGGGGAGCTGTTTTTT.

This clonotype was detected a few times. The chain combines TRBV6-1 with TRBJ1-1; 9 nucleotides align to TRBD1. This CDR3 region has 14 residues. Trimming removed 6 bases from V and 1 base from J; junction bases left unmatched: 3. Germline-derived CDR1 and CDR2 are MNHNS and SASEGT. The CDR3 region is CASRQGARNTEAFF. DNA of the CDR3: TGTGCCAGCAGACAGGGGGCGAGGAACACTGAAGCTTTCTTT.

This clonotype was detected a few times. The V and J genes are TRBV7-6 and TRBJ1-6, with D uncertain. The germline CDR1 and CDR2 sequences are SGHVS and FNYEAQ. V was cut by 5 bases and J by 8 bases, with 10 bases left in between. The CDR3 has 13 residues. CDR3 protein: CASSEERDSPLHF. CDR3 in DNA: TGTGCCAGCAGCGAAGAGAGGGATTCACCCCTCCACTTT. Looking up the rest from reference TRBV7-6 and TRBJ1-6 gives the full variable domain: GAGVSQSPRYKVTKRGQDVALRCDPISGHVSLYWYRQALGQGPEFLTYFNYEAQQDKSGLPNDRFSAERPEGSISTLTIQRTEQRDSAMYRCASSEERDSPLHFGNGTRLTVT.

This clonotype has just a few counts. This chain links TRBV11-1 with TRBJ2-2; 13 nucleotides line up with TRBD2. J was trimmed by 5 bases and V by 11 bases; bases with no gene match: 17. Germline CDR1 SGHAT, CDR2 FQDESV (reference sequence). The CDR3 length is 18 residues. CDR3 sequence: CASHRPGLAGVRTGELFF. The CDR3 nucleotides read TGTGCCTCCCACCGCCCAGGACTAGCGGGAGTAAGGACCGGGGAGCTGTTTTTT. Full variable domain (outside the CDR3, taken from reference TRBV11-1 and TRBJ2-2): EAEVAQSPRYKITEKSQAVAFWCDPISGHATLYWYRQILGQGPELLVQFQDESVVDDSQLPKDRFSAERLKGVDSTLKIQPAELGDSAMYLCASHRPGLAGVRTGELFFGEGSRLTVL.

In its sample, this clonotype was seen many times. J is TRBJ2-1 and V is TRBV20-1; D is unclear. The CDR3 contains 14 residues. Trimming took off 0 bases at V and 6 bases at J, with 12 bases between the two ends. The germline CDR1 and CDR2 sequences are DFQATT and SNEGSKA (reference sequence). CDR3 protein: CSARDADAANEQFF. DNA of the CDR3: TGCAGTGCTAGAGATGCGGACGCGGCCAATGAGCAGTTCTTC.

Only a few counts were recorded for this clonotype. The CDR3 bases are TGCAGTGCTAGAGATCCGTTGGCAGGGAATCAGCCCCAGCATTTT. It specifies CSARDPLAGNQPQHF. The chain has TRBV20-1 and TRBJ1-5, with D possibly being TRBD1 (5 bases). This CDR3 region has 15 residues. V was pared by 0 bases and J by 4 bases, with 13 bases between. Germline lookup yields CDR1 DFQATT and CDR2 SNEGSKA (reference sequence).

This chain uses TRBV7-9 with TRBJ1-1, with TRBD1 identical over 7 bases. This CDR3 spans 11 amino acids. V was clipped by 7 bases and J by 8 bases; unmatched bases: 4. The germline gives CDR1 SEHNR, CDR2 FQNEAQ (reference sequence). The CDR3 bases are TGTGCCAGCACACCGGGACAGGAAGCTTTCTTT. Translating gives CASTPGQEAFF.

This clonotype has at least ten counts. This sequence joins TRBV25-1 and TRBJ2-7; 7 bases align to TRBD1. CDR1 and CDR2 from the germline V gene are MGHDK and SYGVNS. This CDR3 is 12 amino acids long. The V and J ends lost 4 bases and 6 bases, in that order; junction bases with no gene match: 3. DNA for the CDR3: TGTGCCAGCAGTGCCCAGGGGGTCGAGCAGTACTTC. It encodes CASSAQGVEQYF.

This clonotype was found many times. The chain uses TRBV27 and TRBJ2-5; 9 bases line up with TRBD1. This CDR3 is built from 13 residues. Trimming cost V 6 bases and J 7 bases; bases outside gene matches: 6. Germline V lookup: CDR1 MNHEY, CDR2 SMNVEV (reference sequence). The CDR3 protein is CASSPMGQGTQYF. CDR3 DNA sequence: TGTGCCAGCAGCCCCATGGGACAGGGGACCCAGTACTTC.

This clonotype was detected a few times. This chain connects TRBV15 to TRBJ1-3; possible D gene TRBD1, 6 bases. V shed 0 bases and J shed 2 bases, with 8 bases lying between them. There are 15 residues in the CDR3. Germline V gene sequence: CDR1 LNHNV, CDR2 YYDKDF (reference sequence). The chain's CDR3 is CATSRDDRTGNTIYF. The CDR3 region has the DNA TGTGCCACCAGCAGAGACGACAGGACTGGAAACACCATATATTTT.

This clonotype has only a few counts. V and J are TRBV4-1 and TRBJ2-2, with 9 bases lining up with TRBD2. After removal of 4 bases from V and 6 bases from J, the junction contained 9 bases not matched to a gene. CDR3 length: 16 amino acids. Germline CDR1 reads MGHRA; CDR2 reads YSYEKL. Here the CDR3 reads CASSRGGLAVPGELFF. In nucleotides, the CDR3 is TGCGCCAGCAGCCGAGGGGGACTAGCTGTTCCCGGGGAGCTGTTTTTT.

This clonotype was seen at least ten times. This chain connects TRBV15 to TRBJ2-7; TRBD1 matches 7 bases. Germline CDR1 and CDR2: LNHNV and YYDKDF (reference sequence). This CDR3 is built from 13 residues. Unmatched junction bases numbered 7, after V lost 9 bases and J lost 2 bases. CDR3 loop: CATSRTGPYEQYF. In DNA form, the CDR3 reads TGTGCCACTTCTAGGACAGGTCCCTACGAGCAGTACTTC.

In its sample, this clonotype was seen many times. The chain couples TRBV10-3 to TRBJ1-1; 7 nucleotides align to TRBD1. Trimming cost V 5 bases and J 5 bases; bases outside gene matches: 11. The CDR3 consists of 15 residues. Germline loops: CDR1 ENHRY, CDR2 SYGVKD. Written as DNA, the CDR3 is TGTGCCATCAGTCACCCTCAGGGGGTTGCAACTGAAGCTTTCTTT. This codes for CAISHPQGVATEAFF.

Only a few counts were recorded for this clonotype. The chain couples TRBV27 to TRBJ2-3, with 10 bases matching TRBD2. CDR3 size: 17 residues. J lost 6 bases, V lost 3 bases, and 12 bases had no gene match. Germline assignment: CDR1 MNHEY and CDR2 SMNVEV (reference sequence). CDR3 DNA: TGTGCCAGCAGTTTCGAGACTAGCGGGTATATTCCGGATACGCAGTATTTT. Residues: CASSFETSGYIPDTQYF.

The chain recombines TRBV29-1 with TRBJ2-1; TRBD2 agrees at 14 bases. J was trimmed by 3 bases and V by 7 bases; bases with no gene match: 5. CDR1 and CDR2 from the germline V gene are SQVTM and ANQGSEA. The CDR3 covers 15 residues. The CDR3 here is CSAGTSGSLYNEQFF. The CDR3 DNA follows: TGCAGCGCCGGGACTAGCGGGAGCCTCTACAATGAGCAGTTCTTC.

The rearrangement joins TRBV2 to TRBJ1-1; TRBD1 agrees at 7 bases. Germline CDR1 reads SNHLY; CDR2 reads FYNNEI. V was pared by 6 bases and J by 8 bases, with 9 bases of the junction left unmatched. The CDR3 is 13 residues long. As DNA, the CDR3 is TGTGCCAGCAGAGAGGGACAGTTCAAGGAAGCTTTCTTT. This gives the protein CASREGQFKEAFF.

A word on this clonotype: Lacking the conserved final phenylalanine or tryptophan, this CDR3 likely reflects a read error. CDR3 sequence (DNA): TGTGCCAGCATCAGAGGGGGTGAAGCTTTCTAT. Translating it yields CASIRGGEAFY. This sequence joins TRBV3-1 and TRBJ1-1; a weak D match, TRBD1 (6 bases). CDR1 LGHDT and CDR2 YNNKEL come from the germline V gene (reference sequence). Between the trimmed V and J ends, which lost 7 bases and 7 bases, there was a span of 10 bases. The CDR3 runs 11 residues.

The chain uses TRBV7-9 and TRBJ2-7; 7 bases map to TRBD1. Trimming took 6 bases from V and 7 from J; bases not matched to a gene: 15. CDR1 and CDR2 from the germline V gene are SEHNR and FQNEAQ (reference sequence). This CDR3 has 15 residues. This chain's CDR3 is CASSSGTVPYVEQYF. CDR3 DNA: TGTGCCAGCAGTTCCGGGACAGTACCCTACGTGGAGCAGTACTTC.

This clonotype has at least ten counts. The chain uses TRBV7-2 and TRBJ1-1; D is unclear. This CDR3 spans 15 amino acids. V dropped 5 bases and J dropped 0 bases, with 13 bases sitting between them. The germline gives CDR1 SGHTA, CDR2 FQGNSA. In DNA form, the CDR3 reads TGTGCCAGCAGCCCCCGGGAGATTATGAACACTGAAGCTTTCTTT. This translates into CASSPREIMNTEAFF.

This clonotype was counted between two and nine times. The CDR3 spells CASSVGGMTGGEEQFF. CDR3 sequence (DNA): TGCGCCAGCAGCGTTGGAGGGATGACAGGGGGAGAGGAGCAGTTCTTC. The gene calls are TRBV5-1 and TRBJ2-1, with 9 bases that match TRBD1. J gave up 10 bases and V 4 bases, and 15 bases lay outside the gene matches. The CDR3 has 16 residues. Germline V CDR1 and CDR2: SGHRS, YFSETQ.